This T cell receptor beta chain stems from a study of blood T cell repertoires in COVID-19. Turning to the study itself: Italy, Spain and the United States were the sources of the convalescent and acute COVID-19 samples.

The CDR3 runs 14 residues. The V and J ends lost 3 bases and 3 bases, in that order; junction bases with no gene match: 3. CDR1 and CDR2 (germline): ENHRY, SYGVKD. The protocol was immunoSEQ multiplex PCR, while the TCRdb copy is restricted to in-frame clones and leaves out a portion. The data contain approximately 230,000 clones, 65% to 85% of them seen just once; the ten biggest clones take up roughly 5.8%. This receptor was obtained from a man of 80 years or more with acute or convalescent COVID-19. Material: peripheral blood. The chain joins TRBV10-3 to TRBJ2-7, with 9 bases matching TRBD2. CDR3 sequence reads: CAISEGLAIYEQYF. In DNA form, the CDR3 reads TGTGCCATCAGTGAAGGACTAGCGATCTACGAGCAGTACTTC.